These T cell receptor beta chains were read from a single sample in a study of early T cells in non-severe SARS-CoV-2 infection. MiXCR was run by TCRdb on the 5' RACE reads, yielding one entry per CDR3 protein. The sample includes about 60,000 distinct CDR3 sequences, approximately 9% seen only once; the top ten take approximately 16%. Specimen: whole blood. The receptors shown here come from an adult who was a healthcare worker with PCR-confirmed SARS-CoV-2 infection or an uninfected control (not recorded which). The CDR3 runs from the conserved cysteine through the conserved F or W. The D gene is left open where the match is weak. Expanded clones get a size class; other rows say once, few or many, or leave the size out.

D: TRBD2; V: TRBV7-9; J: TRBJ2-1; size: few; CDR3: CASRKAGGSYNEQFF; DNA: TGTGCTAGCAGAAAAGCGGGAGGGTCCTACAATGAGCAGTTCTTC
D: TRBD2; V: TRBV13; J: TRBJ2-7; size: few; CDR3: CASSLGLAGLNYEQYF; DNA: TGTGCCAGCAGCTTGGGACTAGCGGGGCTCAACTACGAGCAGTACTTC
D: -; V: TRBV7-2; J: TRBJ1-2; size: -; CDR3: CASSLALTTGNYGYTF; DNA: TGTGCCAGCAGCTTAGCGCTTACCACCGGCAACTATGGCTACACCTTC
D: -; V: TRBV28; J: TRBJ1-4; size: many; CDR3: CASFSREKLFF; DNA: TGTGCCAGCTTTAGCAGGGAAAAACTGTTTTTT
D: -; V: TRBV5-5; J: TRBJ2-3; size: -; CDR3: CASSLGPSTDTQYF; DNA: TGTGCCAGCAGCTTGGGGCCGAGCACAGATACGCAGTATTTT
D: -; V: TRBV5-8; J: TRBJ2-7; size: many; CDR3: CASTLTYEQYF; DNA: TGTGCCAGCACCCTCACCTACGAGCAGTACTTC
D: TRBD2; V: TRBV7-2; J: TRBJ2-5; size: few; CDR3: CASSLTSGMGGETQYF; DNA: TGTGCCAGCAGCTTAACTAGCGGGATGGGCGGAGAGACCCAGTACTTC
D: -; V: TRBV7-3; J: TRBJ1-2; size: -; CDR3: CASRPGRTSNYGYTF; DNA: TGTGCCAGCAGACCCGGAAGGACGTCGAACTATGGCTACACCTTC
D: TRBD2; V: TRBV9; J: TRBJ2-1; size: many; CDR3: CASSNSGSYNEQFF; DNA: TGTGCCAGCAGCAATAGCGGGTCCTACAATGAGCAGTTCTTC
D: -; V: TRBV20-1; J: TRBJ2-2; size: many; CDR3: CSAGSLAGELFF; DNA: TGCAGTGCGGGGTCGTTGGCCGGGGAGCTGTTTTTT
D: -; V: TRBV12-3/TRBV12-4; J: TRBJ1-3; size: few; CDR3: CASSIGRGTIYF; DNA: TGTGCCAGCAGCATAGGGAGAGGCACCATATATTTT
D: -; V: TRBV20-1; J: TRBJ2-3; size: -; CDR3: CSATIRSSSTDTQYF; DNA: TGCAGTGCCACTATCAGGAGTTCCAGCACAGATACGCAGTATTTT
D: TRBD1; V: TRBV7-2; J: TRBJ1-2; size: -; CDR3: CASSSDRGQGGYTF; DNA: TGTGCCAGCAGCTCCGACAGGGGTCAGGGTGGCTACACCTTC
D: -; V: TRBV28; J: TRBJ2-7; size: -; CDR3: CATRGTAIIYEQYF; DNA: TGTGCCACCCGGGGGACCGCGATTATCTACGAGCAGTACTTC
D: -; V: TRBV7-9; J: TRBJ1-1; size: -; CDR3: CASSSRTGNTEAFF; DNA: TGTGCCAGCAGCTCTAGGACGGGGAACACTGAAGCTTTCTTT
D: -; V: TRBV6-6; J: TRBJ1-6; size: few; CDR3: CASSYSRDRKNSPLHF; DNA: TGTGCCAGCAGTTACTCGAGAGACAGGAAAAATTCACCCCTCCACTTT
D: -; V: TRBV7-9; J: TRBJ2-7; size: many; CDR3: CASSYGKGGYEQYF; DNA: TGTGCCAGCAGCTATGGGAAGGGGGGCTACGAGCAGTACTTC
D: -; V: TRBV28; J: TRBJ2-7; size: many; CDR3: CASSFAVPYEQYF; DNA: TGTGCCAGCAGTTTTGCGGTCCCCTACGAGCAGTACTTC
D: TRBD2; V: TRBV12-3/TRBV12-4; J: TRBJ2-7; size: few; CDR3: CASSSLAGISYEQYF; DNA: TGTGCCAGCAGTTCTCTAGCGGGAATCTCCTACGAGCAGTACTTC
D: TRBD2; V: TRBV5-1; J: TRBJ2-1; size: -; CDR3: CASSLGLAGSSYNEQFF; DNA: TGCGCCAGCAGCTTGGGACTAGCGGGAAGCTCCTACAATGAGCAGTTCTTC
D: -; V: TRBV27; J: TRBJ2-7; size: few; CDR3: CASKTGAVDPYEQYF; DNA: TGTGCCTCGAAAACGGGGGCAGTGGACCCCTACGAGCAGTACTTC
D: -; V: TRBV4-2; J: TRBJ1-1; size: many; CDR3: CASSQELRTEAFF; DNA: TGTGCCAGCAGCCAAGAACTAAGGACTGAAGCTTTCTTT
D: -; V: TRBV7-9; J: TRBJ2-4; size: few; CDR3: CASSLVGGPLAKNIQYF; DNA: TGTGCCAGCAGCTTAGTCGGGGGGCCGCTCGCCAAAAACATTCAGTACTTC
D: TRBD2; V: TRBV5-1; J: TRBJ2-5; size: few; CDR3: CASLAGAGETQYF; DNA: TGCGCCAGTTTAGCGGGAGCCGGTGAGACCCAGTACTTC
D: -; V: TRBV12-3/TRBV12-4; J: TRBJ2-5; size: -; CDR3: CASSYRLTQYF; DNA: TGTGCCAGCAGTTACCGCCTGACCCAGTACTTC
D: -; V: TRBV9; J: TRBJ1-6; size: many; CDR3: CASSAAGSGVSPLHF; DNA: TGTGCCAGCAGCGCCGCAGGGTCGGGGGTTTCACCCCTCCACTTT
D: TRBD1; V: TRBV20-1; J: TRBJ1-5; size: many; CDR3: CSALETGGNQPQHF; DNA: TGCAGTGCCCTGGAGACAGGGGGCAATCAGCCCCAGCATTTT